The TCR beta chain under discussion was sequenced for a study of blood T cell repertoires in COVID-19. Data came from immunoSEQ multiplex PCR; TCRdb stores just in-frame clones and leaves some out. The sample shows under 350,000 clones, about nine tenths of them seen only once. This CDR3 spans 15 amino acids. CDR1 MNHEY and CDR2 SMNVEV come from the germline V gene (reference sequence). J gave up 7 bases and V 2 bases, and 2 bases lay outside the gene matches. The sample holds one count of this clone. This sample also contains other DNA sequences that code for the same CDR3. This chain links TRBV27 with TRBJ2-1, with TRBD2 matching over 13 bases. The sequenced material came from peripheral blood. The clonotype comes from a woman aged 25 to 39 with COVID-19, enrolled during active disease. The chain's CDR3 is CASSLGTSGKNEQFF. The CDR3 bases are TGTGCCAGCAGTTTAGGGACTAGCGGGAAGAATGAGCAGTTCTTC.